The source of this TCR beta chain is a study of cytomegalovirus exposure and HLA in healthy donors. Study summary: In an earlier analysis, 117 million unique TCR beta sequences were found from about 180 million T cells.

The CDR3 has 12 residues. V gave up 8 bases and J gave up 4 bases, with 12 bases separating them. Germline loops: CDR1 SQVTM, CDR2 ANQGSEA. A multiplex PCR was run with 60 Vbeta primers and 13 Jbeta primers. Sequencing used immunoSEQ multiplex PCR; TCRdb keeps in-frame clones, though not all of them. In the table there are roughly 100,000 clones, roughly 70% of which are singletons. This receptor was taken from a man aged 40-55 years in good health and CMV-seronegative. The source material was PBMCs. V usage is TRBV29-1 and J usage is TRBJ2-1; maybe TRBD1 (6 bases). This CDR3 reads CSFQGSYNEQFF. The CDR3 nucleotides read TGCAGCTTCCAGGGGAGTTACAATGAGCAGTTCTTC.